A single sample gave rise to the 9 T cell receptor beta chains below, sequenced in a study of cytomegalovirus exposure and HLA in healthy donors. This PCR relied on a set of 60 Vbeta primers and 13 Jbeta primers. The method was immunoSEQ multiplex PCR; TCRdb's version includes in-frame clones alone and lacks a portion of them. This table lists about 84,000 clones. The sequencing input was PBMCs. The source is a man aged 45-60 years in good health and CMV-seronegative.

The CDR3: CASSPWDSPLGPNQPQHF. As DNA, the CDR3 is TGTGCCAGCAGCCCATGGGACAGTCCTTTGGGTCCTAATCAGCCCCAGCATTTT. This chain joins TRBV7-9 and TRBJ1-5; 7 bases fit TRBD1. With 5 bases clipped from V and 4 bases from J, the junction kept 17 bases outside the gene matches. Germline-derived CDR1 and CDR2 are SEHNR and FQNEAQ (reference sequence). The CDR3 loop spans 18 amino acids.

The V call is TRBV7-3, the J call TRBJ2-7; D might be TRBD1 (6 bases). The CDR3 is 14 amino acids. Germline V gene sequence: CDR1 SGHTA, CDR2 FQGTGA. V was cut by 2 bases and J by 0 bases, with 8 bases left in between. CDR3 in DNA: TGTGCCAGCAGCTTAGGGGGCCCCTCCTACGAGCAGTACTTC. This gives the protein CASSLGGPSYEQYF.

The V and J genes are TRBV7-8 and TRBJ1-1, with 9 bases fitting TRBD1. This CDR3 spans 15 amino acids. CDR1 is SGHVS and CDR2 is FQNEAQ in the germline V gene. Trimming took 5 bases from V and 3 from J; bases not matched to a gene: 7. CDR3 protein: CASSGGTGKHTEAFF. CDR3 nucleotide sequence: TGTGCCAGCAGCGGAGGGACAGGGAAGCACACTGAAGCTTTCTTT.

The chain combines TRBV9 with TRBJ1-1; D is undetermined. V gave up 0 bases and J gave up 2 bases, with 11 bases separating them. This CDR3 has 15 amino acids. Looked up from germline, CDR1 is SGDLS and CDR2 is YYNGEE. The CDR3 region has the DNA TGTGCCAGCAGCGTAGGAGGCAGAAAAAACACTGAAGCTTTCTTT. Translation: CASSVGGRKNTEAFF.

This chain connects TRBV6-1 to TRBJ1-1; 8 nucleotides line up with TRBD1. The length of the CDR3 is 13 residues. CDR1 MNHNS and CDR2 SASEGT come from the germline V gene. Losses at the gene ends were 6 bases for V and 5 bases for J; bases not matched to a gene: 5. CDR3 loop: CASRAQGGTEAFF. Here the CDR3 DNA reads TGTGCCAGCAGGGCACAGGGGGGGACTGAAGCTTTCTTT.

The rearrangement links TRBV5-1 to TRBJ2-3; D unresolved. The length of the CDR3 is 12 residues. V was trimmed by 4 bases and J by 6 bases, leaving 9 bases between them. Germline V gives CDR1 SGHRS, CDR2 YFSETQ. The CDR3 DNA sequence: TGCGCCAGCAGCATGACTGAGGATACGCAGTATTTT. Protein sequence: CASSMTEDTQYF.

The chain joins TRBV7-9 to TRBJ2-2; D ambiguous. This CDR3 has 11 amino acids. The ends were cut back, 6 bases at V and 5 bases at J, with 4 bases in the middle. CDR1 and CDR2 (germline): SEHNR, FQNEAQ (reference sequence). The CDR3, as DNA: TGTGCCAGCAGACTTACCGGGGAGCTGTTTTTT. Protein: CASRLTGELFF.

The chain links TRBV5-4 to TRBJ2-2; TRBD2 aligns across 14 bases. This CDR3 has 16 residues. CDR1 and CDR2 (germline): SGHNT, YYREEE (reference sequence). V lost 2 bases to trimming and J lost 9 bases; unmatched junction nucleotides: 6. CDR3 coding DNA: TGTGCCAGCAGCTTAGGGGGGACTAGCGGGGGCCGGGAGCTGTTTTTT. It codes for CASSLGGTSGGRELFF.

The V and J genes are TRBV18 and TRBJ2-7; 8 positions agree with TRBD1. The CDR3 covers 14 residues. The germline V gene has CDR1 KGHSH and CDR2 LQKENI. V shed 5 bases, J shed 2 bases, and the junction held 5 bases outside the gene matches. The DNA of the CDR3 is TGTGCCAGCTCAGCGGACAGGGCCACCTACGAGCAGTACTTC. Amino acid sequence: CASSADRATYEQYF.